This T cell receptor beta chain was identified in a study of CXCR3-negative and CXCR3-positive naive CD8 T cells. Details on this clonotype: What it recognizes is unknown.

Study-level points and caveats: Comparably high diversity was seen in both naive subsets, and much lower diversity in memory CD8+ cells. Relative to CXCR3-negative naive cells, CXCR3-positive naive cells had more hydrophobic TRB CDR3s. Naive CXCR3-positive and CXCR3-negative cells shared similar TRBV-TRBJ usage, unlike memory cells.

More than 250,000 cells per CD8+ T cell subset were flow-sorted in triplicate. Definition of naive CD8+ T cells rested on a CD45RO-CCR7+CD27+CD95- profile. UMI-labeled 5' RACE TRB cDNA libraries were prepared from the cells. One entry per CDR3 protein, without DNA, is what TCRdb gives after re-calling the 5' RACE reads. This sample's clone table lists around 140,000 distinct CDR3 sequences. This CDR3 spans 14 amino acids. Germline V gives CDR1 MDHEN, CDR2 SYDVKM. J is TRBJ2-7 and V is TRBV28; TCRdb's D call of TRBD1 is untestable without DNA. This TCR was sampled from a human donor in good health. Some clones in this sample may be carry-over from other donors' samples. The sequenced material came from naive CXCR3+ CD8+ T cells from blood. Indicated subset: CD45RO-CCR7+CD27+CD95- naive CD8+ T cells expressing CXCR3 (TNR3+). The CDR3 sequence: CASSLVDGGYEQYF.